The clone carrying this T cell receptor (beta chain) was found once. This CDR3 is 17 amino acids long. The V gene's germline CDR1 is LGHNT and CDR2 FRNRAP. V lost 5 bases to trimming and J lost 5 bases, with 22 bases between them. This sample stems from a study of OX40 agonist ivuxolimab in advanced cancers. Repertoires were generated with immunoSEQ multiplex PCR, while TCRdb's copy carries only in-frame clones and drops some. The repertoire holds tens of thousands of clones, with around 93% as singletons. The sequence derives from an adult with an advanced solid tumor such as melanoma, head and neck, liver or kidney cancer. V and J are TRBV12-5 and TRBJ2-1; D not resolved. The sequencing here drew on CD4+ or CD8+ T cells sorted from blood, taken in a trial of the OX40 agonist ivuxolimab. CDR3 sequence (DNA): TGTGCTAGTGGTCCGGGCAGGATCACCACCTATAACAATGAGCAGTTCTTC. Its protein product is CASGPGRITTYNNEQFF.